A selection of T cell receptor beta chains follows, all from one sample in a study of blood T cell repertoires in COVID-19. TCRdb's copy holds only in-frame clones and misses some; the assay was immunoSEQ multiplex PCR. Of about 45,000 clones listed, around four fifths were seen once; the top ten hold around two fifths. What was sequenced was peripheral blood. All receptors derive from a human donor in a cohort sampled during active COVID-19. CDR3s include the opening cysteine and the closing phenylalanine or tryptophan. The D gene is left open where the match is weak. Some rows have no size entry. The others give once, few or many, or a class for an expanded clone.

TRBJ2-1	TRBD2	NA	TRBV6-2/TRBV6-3	CASSYAGGLDEQFF	TGTGCCAGCAGTTACGCGGGGGGGCTCGATGAGCAGTTCTTC
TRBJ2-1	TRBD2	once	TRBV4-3	CASSQEGSGGYNEQFF	TGCGCCAGCAGCCAAGAAGGAAGCGGGGGATACAATGAGCAGTTCTTC
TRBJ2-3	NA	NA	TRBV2	CASRGRVSTDTQYF	TGTGCCAGCAGAGGCAGGGTGAGCACAGATACGCAGTATTTT
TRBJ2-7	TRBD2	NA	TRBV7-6	CASSLSGGADEQYF	TGTGCCAGCAGCTTAAGCGGGGGGGCAGACGAGCAGTACTTC
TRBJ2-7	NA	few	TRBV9	CASSVSGPPYEQYF	TGTGCCAGCAGCGTATCAGGGCCCCCTTACGAGCAGTACTTC
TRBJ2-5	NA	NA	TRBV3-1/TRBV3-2	CASSPGMEETQYF	TGTGCCAGCAGCCCAGGGATGGAGGAGACCCAGTACTTC
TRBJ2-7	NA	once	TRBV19	CASSISHRGKPYEQYF	TGTGCCAGTAGTATTTCTCATCGGGGGAAACCCTACGAGCAGTACTTC
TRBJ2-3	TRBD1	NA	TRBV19	CASTNRGYTSTDTQYF	TGTGCCAGTACAAACAGGGGATATACTAGCACAGATACGCAGTATTTT
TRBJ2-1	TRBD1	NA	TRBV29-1	CSVAGGTGGGEQFF	TGCAGCGTCGCAGGTGGGACAGGGGGCGGAGAGCAGTTCTTC
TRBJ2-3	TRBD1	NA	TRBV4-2	CASSQDRDRGPVDTQYF	TGTGCCAGCAGCCAAGATCGGGACAGGGGGCCGGTAGATACGCAGTATTTT
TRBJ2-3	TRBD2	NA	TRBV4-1	CASSQDYPGGGDTQYF	TGCGCCAGCAGCCAAGATTATCCGGGAGGCGGAGATACGCAGTATTTT
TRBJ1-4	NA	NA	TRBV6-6	CASSYVQLGSEKLFF	TGTGCCAGCAGTTACGTACAGTTGGGGAGTGAAAAACTGTTTTTT
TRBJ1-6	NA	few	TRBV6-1	CASSETPLLKRDSPLHF	TGTGCCAGCAGTGAGACACCTTTGCTAAAGAGGGATTCACCCCTCCACTTT
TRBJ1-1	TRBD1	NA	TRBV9	CASSDGTGRREAFF	TGTGCCAGCAGCGACGGGACAGGGAGAAGAGAAGCTTTCTTT
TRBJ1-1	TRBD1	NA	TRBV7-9	CASSPGGITEAFF	TGTGCCAGCAGCCCAGGGGGTATCACTGAAGCTTTCTTT
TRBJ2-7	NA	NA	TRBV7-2	CASSSGQGRYEQYF	TGTGCCAGCAGCTCCGGACAAGGCCGCTACGAGCAGTACTTC
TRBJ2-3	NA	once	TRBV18	CASGEDTQYF	TGTGCCTCTGGAGAGGATACGCAGTATTTT
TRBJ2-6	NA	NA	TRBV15	CATSTLPRGTITSGANVLTF	TGTGCCACCAGCACCCTCCCCCGCGGAACCATCACCTCTGGGGCCAACGTCCTGACTTTC
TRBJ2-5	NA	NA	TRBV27	CASSLLGQGRETQYF	TGTGCCAGCAGTTTATTAGGTCAGGGTCGAGAGACCCAGTACTTC
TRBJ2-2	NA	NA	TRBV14	CASSLAGFMTGELFF	TGTGCCAGCAGCCTGGCAGGGTTCATGACCGGGGAGCTGTTTTTT
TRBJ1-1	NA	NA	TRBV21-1	CASSKRAHRKSDVMNTEAFF	TGTGCCAGCAGCAAAAGGGCCCACAGGAAATCGGATGTAATGAACACTGAAGCTTTCTTT
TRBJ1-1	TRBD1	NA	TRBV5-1	CASSPGQGAPMNTEAFF	TGCGCCAGCAGCCCGGGACAGGGAGCCCCTATGAACACTGAAGCTTTCTTT
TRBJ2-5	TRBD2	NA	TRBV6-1	CASSEILAGGAETQYF	TGTGCCAGCAGTGAGATACTAGCGGGGGGTGCCGAGACCCAGTACTTC
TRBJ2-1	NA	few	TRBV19	CASRNRHADGNEQFF	TGTGCCAGTAGAAACCGACATGCCGACGGCAATGAGCAGTTCTTC
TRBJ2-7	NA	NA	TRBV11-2	CASTLGGRGYEQYF	TGTGCCAGCACCCTGGGGGGGCGGGGATACGAGCAGTACTTC
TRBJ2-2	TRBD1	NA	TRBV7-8	CASTSGQSNTGELFF	TGTGCCAGCACCTCGGGACAGTCGAACACCGGGGAGCTGTTTTTT
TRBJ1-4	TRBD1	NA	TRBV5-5	CASSSGQLNEKLFF	TGTGCCAGCAGCTCGGGACAGTTAAATGAAAAACTGTTTTTT
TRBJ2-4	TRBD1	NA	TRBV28	CASSSDRPGYIQYF	TGTGCCAGCAGTTCGGACAGGCCTGGGTACATTCAGTACTTC
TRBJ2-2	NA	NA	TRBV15	CATSRDRLVVAGELFF	TGTGCCACCAGCAGAGATAGGCTAGTTGTCGCCGGGGAGCTGTTTTTT
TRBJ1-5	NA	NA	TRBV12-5	CASGLRRGNQPQHF	TGTGCTAGTGGTCTGCGACGGGGCAATCAGCCCCAGCATTTT
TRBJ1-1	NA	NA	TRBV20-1	CSPNQNTEAFF	TGCAGCCCAAATCAGAACACTGAAGCTTTCTTT
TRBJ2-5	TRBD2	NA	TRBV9	CASSSLGGVETQYF	TGTGCCAGCAGCTCTCTCGGGGGGGTGGAGACCCAGTACTTC
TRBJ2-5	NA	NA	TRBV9	CASSARTGLGETQYF	TGTGCCAGCAGCGCCCGGACTGGTTTAGGGGAGACCCAGTACTTC
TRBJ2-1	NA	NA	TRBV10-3	CAISEGTGVHEQFF	TGTGCCATCAGTGAAGGGACGGGGGTACATGAGCAGTTCTTC
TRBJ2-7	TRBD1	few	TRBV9	CASSVGGPRGEQYF	TGTGCCAGCAGCGTAGGAGGCCCCAGGGGGGAGCAGTACTTC
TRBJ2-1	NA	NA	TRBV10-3	CAISESSNEQFF	TGTGCCATCAGTGAGTCGAGCAATGAGCAGTTCTTC
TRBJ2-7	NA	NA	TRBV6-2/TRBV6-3	CASSSVSGGAGQYF	TGTGCCAGCAGTTCGGTTTCGGGGGGCGCAGGGCAGTACTTC
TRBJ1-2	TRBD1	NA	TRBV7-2	CASSLDQGANYGYTF	TGTGCCAGCAGCTTAGATCAGGGGGCGAACTATGGCTACACCTTC
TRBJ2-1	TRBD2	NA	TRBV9	CASSVAAFPGGLEGNEQFF	TGTGCCAGCAGCGTAGCCGCTTTTCCGGGGGGGCTGGAAGGCAATGAGCAGTTCTTC
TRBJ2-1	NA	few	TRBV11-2	CASSKRGGELYNEQFF	TGTGCCAGCAGTAAAAGGGGGGGAGAACTCTACAATGAGCAGTTCTTC
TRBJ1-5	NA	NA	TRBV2	CASTKGAVEPQHF	TGTGCCAGCACGAAAGGGGCGGTTGAGCCCCAGCATTTT
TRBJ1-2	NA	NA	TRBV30	CAWSVSGTYYGYTF	TGTGCCTGGAGTGTATCAGGGACTTACTATGGCTACACCTTC
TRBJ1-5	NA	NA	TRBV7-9	CASSLSNQPQHF	TGTGCCAGCAGCTTATCGAATCAGCCCCAGCATTTT
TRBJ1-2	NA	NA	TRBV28	CASRTGGGAYGYTF	TGTGCCAGCAGAACCGGGGGGGGCGCCTATGGCTACACCTTC
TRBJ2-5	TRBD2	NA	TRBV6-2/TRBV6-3	CASSYEAGGVETQYF	TGTGCCAGCAGTTACGAAGCGGGGGGCGTGGAGACCCAGTACTTC
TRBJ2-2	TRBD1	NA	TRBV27	CASRLMGQANTGELFF	TGTGCCAGCAGGCTTATGGGACAGGCAAACACCGGGGAGCTGTTTTTT
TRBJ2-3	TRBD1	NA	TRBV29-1	CSVEQGASPDTQYF	TGCAGCGTTGAACAGGGGGCGTCCCCAGATACGCAGTATTTT
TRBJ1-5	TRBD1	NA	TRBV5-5	CASSWATGEQPQHF	TGTGCCAGCAGCTGGGCGACAGGGGAACAGCCCCAGCATTTT
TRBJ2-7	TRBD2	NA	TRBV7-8	CASSPQANGGTNYEQYF	TGTGCCAGCAGCCCCCAGGCAAACGGGGGGACGAACTACGAGCAGTACTTC
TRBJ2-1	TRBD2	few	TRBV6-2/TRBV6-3	CASSDLPGLARNEQFF	TGTGCCAGCAGTGACCTACCGGGACTAGCTAGGAATGAGCAGTTCTTC
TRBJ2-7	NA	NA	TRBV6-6	CASSSSGGTYEQYF	TGTGCCAGCAGTTCCTCTGGGGGGACCTACGAGCAGTACTTC
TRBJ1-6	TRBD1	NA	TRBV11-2	CASSLRATGSSPLHF	TGTGCCAGCAGCTTACGGGCGACAGGGAGCTCACCCCTCCACTTT
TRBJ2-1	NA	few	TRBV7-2	CASSFMENEQFF	TGTGCCAGCAGCTTTATGGAGAATGAGCAGTTCTTC
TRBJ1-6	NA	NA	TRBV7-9	CASSFGAAPLHF	TGTGCCAGCAGCTTTGGCGCGGCACCCCTCCACTTT